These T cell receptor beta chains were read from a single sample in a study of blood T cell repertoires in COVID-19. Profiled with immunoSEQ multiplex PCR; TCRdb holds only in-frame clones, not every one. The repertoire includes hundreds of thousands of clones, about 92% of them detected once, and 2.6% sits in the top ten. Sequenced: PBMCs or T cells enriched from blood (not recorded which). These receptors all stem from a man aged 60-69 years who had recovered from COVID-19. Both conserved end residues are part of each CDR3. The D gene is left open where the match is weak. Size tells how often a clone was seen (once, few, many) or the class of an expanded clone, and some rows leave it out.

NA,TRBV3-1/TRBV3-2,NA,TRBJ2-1,CASSQEGLAIPNEQFF,TGTGCCAGCAGCCAAGAAGGCCTAGCGATTCCAAATGAGCAGTTCTTC
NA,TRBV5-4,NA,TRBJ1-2,CASSLARDIYGYTF,TGTGCCAGCAGCCTTGCTCGGGACATCTATGGCTACACCTTC
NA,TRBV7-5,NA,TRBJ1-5,CARISQPQHF,TGTGCCAGAATCTCCCAGCCCCAGCATTTT
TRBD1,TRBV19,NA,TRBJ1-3,CASTGQGSPSGNTIYF,TGTGCCAGTACGGGACAGGGCTCACCCTCTGGAAACACCATATATTTT
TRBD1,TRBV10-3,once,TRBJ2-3,CAISAGQVITDTQYF,TGTGCCATCAGTGCGGGACAGGTGATCACAGATACGCAGTATTTT
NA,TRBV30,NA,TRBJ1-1,CAWSVLGGAGMNTEAFF,TGTGCCTGGAGTGTACTTGGGGGGGCTGGGATGAACACTGAAGCTTTCTTT
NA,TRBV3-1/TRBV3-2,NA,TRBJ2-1,CASSQDSGSRNEQFF,TGTGCCAGCAGCCAAGATTCCGGGAGTCGGAATGAGCAGTTCTTC
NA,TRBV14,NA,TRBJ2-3,CASSPPGLGTDTQYF,TGTGCCAGCAGCCCTCCAGGTCTTGGCACAGATACGCAGTATTTT
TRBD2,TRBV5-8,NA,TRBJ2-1,CASSLGLAGGPAYNEQFF,TGTGCCAGCAGCTTGGGACTAGCGGGAGGGCCGGCCTACAATGAGCAGTTCTTC
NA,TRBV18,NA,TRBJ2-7,CASSPLGAVTYEQYF,TGTGCCAGCTCACCACTAGGAGCGGTCACCTACGAGCAGTACTTC
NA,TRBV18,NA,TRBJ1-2,CASSPDTTGYGYTF,TGTGCCAGCTCACCGGACACTACGGGCTATGGCTACACCTTC
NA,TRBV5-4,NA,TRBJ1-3,CASSLRDSGNTIYF,TGTGCCAGCAGCTTGCGGGACTCTGGAAACACCATATATTTT
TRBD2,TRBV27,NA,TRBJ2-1,CASRGTSGSWEQFF,TGTGCCAGCAGAGGGACTAGCGGGAGCTGGGAGCAGTTCTTC
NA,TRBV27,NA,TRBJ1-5,CASSLRESQPQHF,TGTGCCAGCAGTTTGCGGGAAAGTCAGCCCCAGCATTTT
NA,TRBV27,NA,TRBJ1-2,CASSLNINYGYTF,TGTGCCAGCAGTTTAAATATTAACTATGGCTACACCTTC
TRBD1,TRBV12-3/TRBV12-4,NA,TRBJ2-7,CASGQGVYEQYF,TGTGCCAGCGGGCAGGGGGTATACGAGCAGTACTTC
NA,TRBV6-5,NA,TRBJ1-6,CASSYLQGNSPLHF,TGTGCCAGCAGTTACCTGCAGGGAAATTCACCCCTCCACTTT
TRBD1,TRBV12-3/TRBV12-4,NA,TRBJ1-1,CASKDRGVDAFF,TGTGCCAGCAAGGACAGGGGCGTCGATGCTTTCTTT
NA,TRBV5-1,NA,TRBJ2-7,CASSLPGHPWEQYF,TGCGCCAGCAGCTTGCCGGGACACCCGTGGGAGCAGTACTTC
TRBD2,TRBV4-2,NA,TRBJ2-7,CASSQSTGGGYEQYF,TGTGCCAGCAGCCAATCGACGGGAGGTGGCTACGAGCAGTACTTC
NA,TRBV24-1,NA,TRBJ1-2,CATSDYQGYGYTF,TGTGCCACCAGTGACTACCAGGGGTATGGCTACACCTTC
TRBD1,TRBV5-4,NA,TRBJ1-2,CASSSGQGMEGYTF,TGTGCCAGCAGCTCGGGACAGGGGATGGAGGGCTACACCTTC
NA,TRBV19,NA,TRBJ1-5,CASSIGFTGSSGDQPQHF,TGTGCCAGTAGTATAGGGTTTACAGGCAGTTCGGGGGATCAGCCCCAGCATTTT
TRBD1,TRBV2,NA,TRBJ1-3,CASRGTGRNTIYF,TGTGCCAGCAGGGGGACAGGCCGAAACACCATATATTTT
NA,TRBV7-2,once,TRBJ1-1,CASRLTPARGNTEAFF,TGTGCCAGCAGGTTAACCCCCGCCAGGGGGAACACTGAAGCTTTCTTT
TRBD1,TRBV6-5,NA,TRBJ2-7,CASSQQGPPYEQYF,TGTGCCAGCAGTCAACAGGGGCCTCCCTACGAGCAGTACTTC
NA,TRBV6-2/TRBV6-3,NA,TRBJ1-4,CASSYDPQKSTNEKLFF,TGTGCCAGCAGTTACGATCCTCAGAAATCAACTAATGAAAAACTGTTTTTT
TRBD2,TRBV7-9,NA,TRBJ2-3,CASSLGLAGRTDTQYF,TGTGCCAGCAGCTTGGGACTAGCGGGACGCACAGATACGCAGTATTTT
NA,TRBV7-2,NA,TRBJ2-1,CASSSAGQSYNEQFF,TGTGCCAGCAGCTCAGCGGGACAGTCCTACAATGAGCAGTTCTTC
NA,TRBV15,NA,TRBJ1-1,CATSRAQGKAFF,TGTGCCACCAGCAGAGCACAGGGCAAAGCTTTCTTT
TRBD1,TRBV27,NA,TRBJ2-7,CASNQGVGSYEQYF,TGTGCCAGCAACCAGGGGGTCGGGTCCTACGAGCAGTACTTC
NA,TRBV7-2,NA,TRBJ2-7,CASSLTGGGEQYF,TGTGCCAGCAGCTTAACCGGGGGTGGGGAGCAGTACTTC
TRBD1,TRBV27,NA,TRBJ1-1,CASSYRGRNTEAFF,TGTGCCAGCAGTTACAGGGGTCGGAACACTGAAGCTTTCTTT
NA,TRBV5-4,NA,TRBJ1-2,CASSEGQTNYGYTF,TGTGCCAGCAGCGAAGGACAGACTAACTATGGCTACACCTTC
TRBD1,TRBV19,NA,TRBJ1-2,CASRPPGTGYSYTF,TGTGCCAGTAGACCTCCCGGGACAGGGTATAGCTACACCTTC
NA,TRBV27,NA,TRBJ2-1,CASSLSAYSYNEQFF,TGTGCCAGCAGCCTTAGCGCTTACTCCTACAATGAGCAGTTCTTC
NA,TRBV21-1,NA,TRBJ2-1,CASTKPGLAINEQFF,TGTGCCAGCACCAAACCGGGACTAGCTATCAATGAGCAGTTCTTC
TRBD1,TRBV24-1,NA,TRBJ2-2,CATSDPSGGFTGELFF,TGTGCCACCAGTGATCCCTCAGGGGGCTTCACCGGGGAGCTGTTTTTT
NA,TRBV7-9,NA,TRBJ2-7,CASSSPPSSYEQYF,TGTGCCAGCAGCTCCCCTCCGAGCTCCTACGAGCAGTACTTC
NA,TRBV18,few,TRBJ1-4,CASSPTGGAELFF,TGTGCCAGCTCACCCACCGGGGGAGCGGAACTGTTTTTT
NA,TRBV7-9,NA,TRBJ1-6,CASSSQGRENSPLHF,TGTGCCAGCAGCAGTCAGGGTCGGGAGAATTCACCCCTCCACTTT
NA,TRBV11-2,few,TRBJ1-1,CASSLTGNTEAFF,TGTGCCAGCAGCTTAACAGGGAACACTGAAGCTTTCTTT
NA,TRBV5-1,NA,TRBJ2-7,CASRGKSGRLDEQYF,TGCGCCAGCAGAGGGAAATCCGGGAGACTGGACGAGCAGTACTTC
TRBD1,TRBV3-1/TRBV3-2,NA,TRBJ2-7,CASRGTGAYEQYF,TGTGCCAGCAGGGGGACAGGAGCGTACGAGCAGTACTTC
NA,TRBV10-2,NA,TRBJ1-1,CASSDGTTVGRAFF,TGCGCCAGCAGTGATGGGACAACGGTGGGGCGAGCTTTCTTT
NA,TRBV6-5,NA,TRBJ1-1,CASSTTQSGTEAFF,TGTGCCAGCAGCACAACACAATCGGGCACTGAAGCTTTCTTT
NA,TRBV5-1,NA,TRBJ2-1,CASSLLASNEQFF,TGCGCCAGCAGCTTGCTAGCTTCCAATGAGCAGTTCTTC
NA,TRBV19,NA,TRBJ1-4,CASSKRQSEKLFF,TGTGCCAGTAGTAAGAGACAGAGCGAAAAACTGTTTTTT
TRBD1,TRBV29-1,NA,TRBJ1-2,CSAEQTGVGYGYTF,TGCAGCGCCGAACAGACAGGGGTTGGCTATGGCTACACCTTC
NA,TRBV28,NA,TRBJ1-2,CASTFPRGGYGYTF,TGTGCCAGCACCTTTCCCAGGGGTGGCTATGGCTACACCTTC